This TCR beta chain emerged from a study of identical twins. With regard to this clonotype: Its target is unknown.

Study outcomes and limitations: Insertions were reduced in abundant cord blood beta clonotypes but not in memory repertoires. Zero-insertion analyses might be partly confounded by invariant T cells like MAIT and iNKT. Models predicted less out-of-frame TCR alpha sharing in monozygotic twins than was found.

Unique molecular identifiers were present on the cDNA, which also gained a universal primer site by template switching. TCRdb redid the calling of the 5' RACE reads with MiXCR, one entry per CDR3 protein. The sample consists of 1.5 million or so distinct CDR3 sequences, around 29% of them appearing once. The CDR3 extends over 16 amino acids. Germline values: CDR1 MGHRA, CDR2 YSYEKL. Trimming at V came to 6 bases and at J to 2 bases, leaving 10 bases not matched to a gene. The sample comprised cord blood. The sequence came from a newborn girl in good health. The chain combines TRBV4-1 with TRBJ2-1; TRBD2 aligns across 7 bases. CDR3 loop: CASRWSLLAPYNEQFF. The CDR3 DNA reads TGCGCCAGCAGGTGGAGTCTACTAGCGCCCTACAATGAGCAGTTCTTC.